This T cell receptor (beta chain) emerged from a study of CXCR3-negative and CXCR3-positive naive CD8 T cells. The wider study: Every library held about 1.5 +/- 0.3 million TRB reads, and the total came to approximately 140 million.

With UMI labels, 5' RACE was used to prepare the TRB cDNA libraries. For each CDR3 protein, TCRdb gives one entry from its re-call of the 5' RACE reads, without DNA. The table lists around 50,000 distinct CDR3 sequences, with about 1.6% in the top ten. CD45RO-CCR7+CD27+CD95- was the phenotype of naive CD8+ T cells. Notes on the study in general: Partly lower CXCR3 expression followed cryopreservation, and most assays relied on fresh PBMCs.

A word on this clonotype: Its antigen remains unknown.

This CDR3 comprises 14 residues. Per the germline V gene, CDR1 is SGHRS and CDR2 is YFSETQ. The sample comprised naive CXCR3- CD8+ T cells from blood. Subset specified: CD45RO-CCR7+CD27+CD95- naive CD8+ T cells lacking CXCR3 (TNR3-). The chain recombines TRBV5-1 with TRBJ2-7; the TRBD1 assignment by TCRdb is unverifiable without DNA. This sequence was found in a human donor in good health. Some clones in this sample may be carry-over from other donors' samples. CDR3 region: CASSLWTPSYEQYF.